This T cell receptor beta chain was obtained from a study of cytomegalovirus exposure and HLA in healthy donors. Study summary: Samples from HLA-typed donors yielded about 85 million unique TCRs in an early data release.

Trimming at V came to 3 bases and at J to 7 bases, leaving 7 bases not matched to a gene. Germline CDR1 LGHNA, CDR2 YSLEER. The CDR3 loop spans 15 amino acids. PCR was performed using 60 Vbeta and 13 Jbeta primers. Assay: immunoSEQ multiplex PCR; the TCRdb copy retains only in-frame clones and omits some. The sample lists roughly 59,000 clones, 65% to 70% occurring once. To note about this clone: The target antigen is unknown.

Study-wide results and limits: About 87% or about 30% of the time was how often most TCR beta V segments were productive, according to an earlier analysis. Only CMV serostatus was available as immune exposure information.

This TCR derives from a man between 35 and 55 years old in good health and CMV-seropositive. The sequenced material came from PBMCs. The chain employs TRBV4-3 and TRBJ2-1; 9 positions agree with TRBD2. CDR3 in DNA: TGCGCCAGCAGCCAGGCGGGGGGGCCGGGAAATGAGCAGTTCTTC. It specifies CASSQAGGPGNEQFF.